One and the same sample provided the 9 T cell receptor beta chains below, sequenced in a study of blood T cell repertoires in COVID-19. TCRdb keeps only in-frame clones here, not all; method: immunoSEQ multiplex PCR. Seen here are 85,000 to 95,000 clones, approximately 87% observed once, and the top ten hold 6% to 9.5%. The sample was peripheral blood. These receptors all stem from a human donor with acute or convalescent COVID-19. The donor label of this sample is uncertain.

V gene TRBV19 combines with J gene TRBJ1-2; TRBD1 agrees at 9 bases. CDR1 is LNHDA and CDR2 is SQIVND in the germline V gene (reference sequence). The ends lost 8 bases at V and 2 bases at J; junction bases unmatched: 9. The CDR3 has 15 residues. Written as DNA, the CDR3 is TGTGCCAGTCGTCGGGGGACAGGGCAGAACTATGGCTACACCTTC. Protein sequence: CASRRGTGQNYGYTF.

CDR3 bases: TGTGCCAGCAGCCTACCAGACCCTAGCATCCTGAACACTGAAGCTTTCTTT. Its protein is CASSLPDPSILNTEAFF. This sequence joins TRBV28 and TRBJ1-1; no firm D call. Trimming removed 6 bases at V and 0 bases at J, with 20 bases between. The germline V gene has CDR1 MDHEN and CDR2 SYDVKM. The CDR3 covers 17 residues.

The chain's CDR3 is CASSQSEKGPQYF. For the CDR3, the DNA is TGTGCCAGCAGCCAGTCAGAAAAGGGGCCCCAGTACTTC. The V and J genes are TRBV7-9 and TRBJ2-5; a weak D match, TRBD1 (5 bases). The CDR3 is 13 residues long. V lost 5 bases and J 9 bases, leaving 16 bases between the germline ends. Germline V lookup: CDR1 SEHNR, CDR2 FQNEAQ (reference sequence).

This clone has more than one count but fewer than ten. The rearrangement links TRBV3-1 (or the pseudogene TRBV3-2) to TRBJ1-2; TRBD1 matches 7 bases. Germline V gene lookup returns CDR1 LGHDT and CDR2 YNNKEL (reference sequence). CDR3 length: 14 amino acids. After removal of 1 base from V and 4 bases from J, the junction contained 3 bases not matched to a gene. The CDR3 DNA sequence: TGTGCCAGCAGCCAAGGACAGGGCCTCTATGGCTACACCTTC. Encoded protein: CASSQGQGLYGYTF.

V usage is TRBV19 and J usage is TRBJ1-1; D remains ambiguous. The length of the CDR3 is 15 residues. Looked up from germline, CDR1 is LNHDA and CDR2 is SQIVND (reference sequence). The V end was cut by 5 bases, the J end by 1 base, with 14 bases between. The CDR3 is CASSAAWASNTEAFF. CDR3 nucleotide sequence: TGTGCCAGTAGTGCTGCTTGGGCTTCGAACACTGAAGCTTTCTTT.

This chain uses TRBV5-1 with TRBJ1-1; TRBD1 matches at 10 bases. Germline CDR1 SGHRS, CDR2 YFSETQ. The CDR3 covers 16 residues. Unmatched junction bases numbered 9, after V lost 3 bases and J lost 4 bases. In DNA, the CDR3 is TGCGCCAGCAGCTGGACCGGGACAGGGGTGGTCACTGAAGCTTTCTTT. It specifies CASSWTGTGVVTEAFF.

The chain is built from TRBV15 and TRBJ2-7, with D perhaps matching TRBD1 (5 bases). The CDR3 is 12 residues long. V lost 3 bases to trimming and J lost 4 bases, with 7 bases between them. Germline loops: CDR1 LNHNV, CDR2 YYDKDF (reference sequence). The CDR3 DNA follows: TGTGCCACCAGCAGGCCAGGGTACGAGCAGTACTTC. Its translation is CATSRPGYEQYF.

The gene calls are TRBV6-5 and TRBJ1-6; no firm D call. CDR1 MNHEY and CDR2 SVGAGI come from the germline V gene. Trimming removed 2 bases at V and 9 bases at J, with 8 bases between. The CDR3 sequence is 13 residues long. CDR3 bases: TGTGCCAGCAGTTACGAGGGTTTTTCACCCCTCCACTTT. Translation gives CASSYEGFSPLHF.

V and J are TRBV4-3 and TRBJ2-4, with 10 bases aligning to TRBD2. This CDR3 contains 17 residues. CDR1 is LGHNA, CDR2 YSLEER, per germline. V shed 1 base, J shed 4 bases, and the junction held 7 bases outside the gene matches. The CDR3 loop is CASSQGLASGGKNIQYF. Written as DNA, the CDR3 is TGCGCCAGCAGCCAAGGTCTTGCTAGCGGGGGAAAAAACATTCAGTACTTC.